This entry features one T cell receptor beta chain sequence. The antigen remains undetermined. With 4 bases clipped from V and 7 bases from J, the junction kept 13 bases outside the gene matches. In germline, CDR1 is MDHEN, CDR2 SYDVKM. CDR3 length: 16 residues. This sample was taken from a study of T cell responses to AZD1222 COVID-19 vaccine. The study pooled second doses at about 4 or about 12 weeks. General study points: Spike-specific TCR breadth and depth went up after people got two AZD1222 doses. A mostly white British donor set with more females was recruited, and clonal diversity was possibly underestimated.

Sequencing used immunoSEQ multiplex PCR; TCRdb keeps in-frame clones, though not all of them. The data show around 190,000 clones, around 90% seen once. J is TRBJ2-3 and V is TRBV28; 8 bases fit TRBD2. This sequence was found in an adult who received the AZD1222 COVID-19 vaccine. Sequenced here: peripheral blood, sampled 28 days after the second AZD1222 dose. The CDR3 region has the DNA TGTGCCAGCAGTTCCCGGGGGGGGAGAGTTTCTAATACGCAGTATTTT. This sequence encodes CASSSRGGRVSNTQYF. Complete variable domain (other parts from reference TRBV28 and TRBJ2-3): DVKVTQSSRYLVKRTGEKVFLECVQDMDHENMFWYRQDPGLGLRLIYFSYDVKMKEKGDIPEGYSVSREKKERFSLILESASTNQTSMYLCASSSRGGRVSNTQYFGPGTRLTVL.